What follows are 4 T cell receptor beta chains derived from one specimen sequenced in a study of blood T cell repertoires in COVID-19 (dated by TCRdb to the early 2020s). Preparation of the library involved the immunoSEQ multiplex PCR assay. TCRdb limited this immuneACCESS table to in-frame rearrangements with V and J called. A share of clones is missing; checked studies link under half to unresolved V genes, and the rest is unexplained. This sample gives 200,000 to 250,000 clones in total; about four fifths of them show up just once. Of the sample, nearly 5% is held by the ten largest clones. Sequencing was carried out using PBMCs or T cells enriched from blood (not recorded which). These receptors came from a woman in her forties or fifties who had been exposed to COVID-19.

The gene calls are TRBV10-3 and TRBJ2-1, with 7 bases aligning to TRBD2. Per the germline V gene, CDR1 is ENHRY and CDR2 is SYGVKD. V trimming: 8 bases; J trimming: 5 bases; junction bases outside the gene matches: 3. The CDR3 spans 12 residues. The CDR3 is CAIGGGNNEQFF. The DNA for the CDR3 is TGTGCCATCGGGGGGGGTAACAATGAGCAGTTCTTC.

The chain is built from TRBV5-6 and TRBJ2-1, with TRBD2 as a possible D gene (6 bases). Germline-derived CDR1 and CDR2 are SGHDT and YYEEEE. Trimming removed 7 bases from V and 0 bases from J, with 8 bases in between. The CDR3 sequence is 13 residues long. The CDR3 sequence is CASRRGSYNEQFF. CDR3 in DNA: TGTGCCAGCCGGCGGGGCTCCTACAATGAGCAGTTCTTC.

This chain joins TRBV11-3 and TRBJ2-1; 8 bases line up with TRBD2. The germline gives CDR1 SGHNT, CDR2 YENEEA. This CDR3 contains 18 residues. V lost 4 bases to trimming and J lost 8 bases; unmatched junction nucleotides: 19. CDR3 amino acids: CASSSGGHPGLGADEQFF. The CDR3 nucleotides are TGTGCCAGCAGCTCCGGCGGGCACCCGGGACTAGGTGCTGATGAGCAGTTCTTC. Full variable domain (remainder filled in from reference TRBV11-3 and TRBJ2-1): EAGVVQSPRYKIIEKKQPVAFWCNPISGHNTLYWYLQNLGQGPELLIRYENEEAVDDSQLPKDRFSAERLKGVDSTLKIQPAELGDSAVYLCASSSGGHPGLGADEQFFGPGTRLTVL.

The V gene is TRBV11-2, the J gene TRBJ2-2, with a possible D match to TRBD1 (5 bases). V was cut by 7 bases and J by 3 bases, with 15 bases left in between. Per germline, CDR1 SGHAT and CDR2 FQNNGV. This CDR3 has 15 amino acids. The CDR3 DNA reads as TGTGCCAGCACCATAGGGGCGACCCACACCGGGGAGCTGTTTTTT. It is translated as CASTIGATHTGELFF.